This TCR beta chain was retrieved from a study of OX40 agonist ivuxolimab in advanced cancers. The study in broad terms: Ivuxolimab was an agonistic, fully human IgG2 monoclonal antibody directed against OX40 (CD134), a costimulatory receptor. Intravenous ivuxolimab was administered to patients every 2 weeks at six dose levels: 0.01, 0.1, 0.3, 1.5, 3 and 10 mg/kg. Of the approximately 54 dose-escalation patients, hepatocellular carcinoma was present in around 19, melanoma in approximately 15, renal cell carcinoma in 9 and head and neck cancer in 9. In the dose-escalation cohort, more than 80% of patients were male, and the mean age was roughly 60 years with a range of roughly 20 to 85. Patients were allowed to have had prior anti-PD-1, anti-PD-L1 or anti-CTLA-4 therapy, and roughly 40% of the dose-escalation patients had previously received checkpoint inhibitors. Partial responses occurred in three dose-escalation patients, of whom one had hepatocellular carcinoma and two had cutaneous melanoma. Peripheral TCRbeta sequencing aimed to test whether ivuxolimab altered TCR sequence diversity and caused clonal T-cell expansion. The monotherapy dose-escalation portion (N of about 49 patients) of the phase I ivuxolimab trial is reported in the paper.

The trial excluded patients who had a history of autoimmune disease or were on systemic immunosuppression. Peripheral blood for TCR sequencing was drawn from every dose cohort at baseline, at cycle 4 day 1 and at cycle 7 day 1. The samples were taken from a phase I, first-in-human, multicenter, open-label dose-escalation trial of ivuxolimab. Adults with locally advanced or metastatic melanoma, renal cell, hepatocellular, or head and neck squamous cell carcinoma were enrolled in the trial. Before TCR sequencing, CD4+ and CD8+ T cells were separately sorted from peripheral blood. Overall study outcomes, separate from this receptor: After ivuxolimab, expanded clones were on average more numerous among CD8+ T cells than among CD4+ T cells. At doses of 0.1 to 3.0 mg/kg, clonal expansion of both CD4+ and CD8+ T cells in blood was seen between baseline and week 6. In the 0.1-3.0 mg/kg groups, partial responders had among the lowest normalized peripheral clonal expansion, particularly in CD8+ T cells. The antigen specificity of the clonally expanded peripheral T cells was not determined. Low levels of normalized T-cell clonal expansion were also seen in some patients who did not respond.

Genomic DNA was isolated from the sorted cells so that the TCRbeta CDR3 region could be sequenced. The immunoSEQ Assay was used to sequence the TCRbeta CDR3 regions. Imported from immuneACCESS, the table was reduced by TCRdb to in-frame sequences with V and J called. These copies leave out some clones; in studies compared against another copy, an unresolved V gene accounts for under half, and the cause of the remainder is not known. For this sample there are tens of thousands of clones; approximately 89% appear just once. The ten largest clones represent roughly 12% of the sample. As to this clone: The specificity of this receptor is unknown. There are no base qualities to consult, and no much larger clone falls within one base.

The CDR3 numbers 14 residues from cysteine through phenylalanine. Only CDR3 DNA is held: 42 bases, read in frame from base 1. CDR1 and CDR2, per the germline V gene, are SNHLY and FYNNEI. Trimming at the junction amounts to 6 bases on V and 1 base on J, and the germline ends lie 13 bases apart. The source was CD4+ or CD8+ T cells sorted from blood, collected in a trial of the OX40 agonist ivuxolimab. The clonotype originates from an adult with an advanced solid tumor such as melanoma, head and neck, liver or kidney cancer. The V and J genes are TRBV2 and TRBJ2-7; no D gene is confidently identified. The CDR3 region reads CASSLGGTSYEQYF. The DNA is as follows: TGTGCCAGCAGCTTAGGTGGTACATCCTACGAGCAGTACTTC.